Below are 22 T cell receptor beta chains sequenced from a single sample in a study of esophageal squamous cell carcinoma under preoperative chemotherapy. TCRdb re-called the PCR reads with MiXCR, one entry per CDR3 protein. The data show over 25,000 distinct CDR3 sequences, around half seen once. Time point in this sample: after preoperative PTX-NDP chemotherapy. The sample was taken from a patient given preoperative chemotherapy. The source is a human donor with esophageal squamous cell carcinoma. The donor label of this sample is uncertain.

This clonotype was detected only a few times. The chain uses TRBV7-2 and TRBJ2-7; TRBD2 agrees at 7 bases. The J call may be faulty, since TRBJ2-5 better matches the DNA end. CDR3 length: 14 amino acids. CDR1 is SGHTA and CDR2 is FQGNSA in the germline V gene. The CDR3 coding sequence is TGTGCCAGCAGCTTAGGCCGCGGGAGAGAGACCCAGTACTTC. Protein sequence: CASSLGRGRETQYF.

This clonotype was recorded only once. At one boundary the junction diverges from the germline segment, which might be a read error. The chain is built from TRBV11-2 and TRBJ2-4; D might be TRBD1 or TRBD2, each matching 5 bases. The CDR3 extends over 15 amino acids. Germline V gives CDR1 SGHAT, CDR2 FQNNGV. DNA of the CDR3: TGTGCCAGCGGCCTGGTCGGGGACGAAAAAAACATCCAGTACTTC. This sequence encodes CASGLVGDEKNIQYF.

Comment on this clonotype: An end of the junction differs from the germline gene, which may be a read error. The chain employs TRBV6-1 and TRBJ2-1; D tentatively fits TRBD1 or TRBD2 (6 bases each). Matching the DNA end better, TRBJ2-5 makes the J call doubtful. Germline V lookup: CDR1 MNHNS, CDR2 SASEGT. The length of the CDR3 is 14 residues. The CDR3 is CARRGGRDKEIQYF. The DNA for the CDR3 is TGTGCCAGGCGTGGGGGGCGTGACAAAGAGATCCAGTACTTC.

Many counts were recorded for this clonotype. This sequence joins TRBV7-2 and TRBJ2-7; TRBD2 aligns across 8 bases. The CDR3 totals 17 residues. The germline V gene encodes CDR1 SGHTA and CDR2 FQGNSA. J gave up 0 bases and V 7 bases, and 14 bases lay outside the gene matches. CDR3 in amino acids: CASTKGGSGVRSYEQYF. Written as DNA, the CDR3 is TGTGCCAGCACCAAAGGCGGTAGCGGGGTTCGCTCCTACGAGCAGTACTTC. The whole variable domain, filled in from reference TRBV7-2 and TRBJ2-7, reads GAGVSQSPSNKVTEKGKDVELRCDPISGHTALYWYRQSLGQGLEFLIYFQGNSAPDKSGLPSDRFSAERTGGSVSTLTIQRTQQEDSAVYLCASTKGGSGVRSYEQYFGPGTRLTVT.

Judged by abundance, this clonotype is medium-sized. The chain links TRBV7-2 to TRBJ2-3; 9 bases are shared with TRBD2. Unmatched junction bases numbered 16, after V lost 5 bases and J lost 4 bases. CDR3 length: 18 amino acids. Germline V gene data show CDR1 as SGHTA and CDR2 as FQGNSA. The CDR3 sequence is CASSPQVERGALPDTQYF. The CDR3 nucleotides are TGTGCCAGCAGCCCCCAAGTAGAGCGGGGGGCTTTACCAGATACGCAGTATTTT. Combining the CDR3 with reference TRBV7-2 and TRBJ2-3 gives the whole variable domain GAGVSQSPSNKVTEKGKDVELRCDPISGHTALYWYRQSLGQGLEFLIYFQGNSAPDKSGLPSDRFSAERTGGSVSTLTIQRTQQEDSAVYLCASSPQVERGALPDTQYFGPGTRLTVL.

This chain joins TRBV15 and TRBJ1-3; D remains ambiguous. V gave up 5 bases and J gave up 0 bases, with 11 bases separating them. The CDR3 is 15 amino acids. Germline CDR1 is LNHNV and CDR2 is YYDKDF (reference sequence). CDR3 nucleotide sequence: TGTGCCACCAGCCAAGACGGAAACTCTGGAAACACCATATATTTT. Amino acid sequence: CATSQDGNSGNTIYF.

This chain connects TRBV7-2 to TRBJ2-5, with TRBD2 identical over 7 bases. This CDR3 has 14 residues. Looked up from germline, CDR1 is SGHTA and CDR2 is FQGNSA. CDR3: CAGRGRGGQETQYF. CDR3 in DNA: TGTGCGGGGCGCGGGCGCGGGGGCCAAGAGACCCAGTACTTC.

A word on this clonotype: A junction boundary mismatches the germline segment, possibly from a read error. The CDR3 sequence: CASSPVLAVDTQYF. The CDR3 DNA reads TGTGCCAGCAGTCCGGTACTAGCCGTCGACACGCAGTATTTC. The V gene is TRBV6-1, the J gene TRBJ2-3; D may be TRBD2 (6 bases). Germline-derived CDR1 and CDR2 are MNHNS and SASEGT. CDR3 length: 14 residues.

V gene TRBV7-8 combines with J gene TRBJ2-3; 8 nucleotides line up with TRBD2. In germline, CDR1 is SGHVS, CDR2 FQNEAQ. The CDR3 consists of 16 residues. J was trimmed by 6 bases and V by 8 bases; bases with no gene match: 16. The CDR3 sequence: CASRDPARGANDTQYF. The DNA of the CDR3 is TGTGCCAGCCGCGACCCAGCGCGGGGGGCCAATGATACGCAGTATTTT.

The count of this clonotype is one. V gene TRBV5-1 combines with J gene TRBJ1-1; D gene uncertain. With 2 bases removed from V and 8 bases from J, the gap between germline ends came to 13 bases. Germline CDR1 SGHRS, CDR2 YFSETQ. The CDR3 covers 13 residues. CDR3 region: CASSLDPGKEAFF. Here the CDR3 DNA reads TGCGCCAGCAGCTTAGACCCCGGGAAAGAAGCTTTCTTT.

This clonotype has a count of ten or more. The chain uses TRBV7-6 and TRBJ2-5; 9 bases agree with TRBD2. This CDR3 has 17 amino acids. Per germline, CDR1 SGHVS and CDR2 FNYEAQ. V shed 1 base, J shed 2 bases, and the junction held 8 bases outside the gene matches. CDR3 DNA: TGTGCCAGCAGCTTAGGTCCCCTAGCGGGGACTCAAGAGACCCAGTACTTC. Amino acid sequence: CASSLGPLAGTQETQYF.

With respect to this clonotype: A junction end diverges from the germline sequence, so it may reflect a read error. The chain carries TRBV7-2 and TRBJ2-3; maybe TRBD2 (7 bases). This CDR3 has 16 amino acids. Looked up from germline, CDR1 is SGHTA and CDR2 is FQGNSA. CDR3 in amino acids: CVSRAGGLWATNTQYF. CDR3 coding DNA: TGTGTCAGCCGCGCCGGGGGGCTGTGGGCCACAAATACGCAGTATTTC. Drawing the rest from reference TRBV7-2 and TRBJ2-3, the complete variable domain is GAGVSQSPSNKVTEKGKDVELRCDPISGHTALYWYRQSLGQGLEFLIYFQGNSAPDKSGLPSDRFSAERTGGSVSTLTIQRTQQEDSAVYLCVSRAGGLWATNTQYFGPGTRLTVL.

Concerning this clonotype itself: The germline gene is not matched at one end of the junction; a read error may be the cause. The gene calls are TRBV7-3 and TRBJ2-3; 8 nucleotides agree with TRBD2. Germline CDR1 and CDR2: SGHTA and FQGTGA. This CDR3 contains 17 residues. For the CDR3, the DNA is TGTGCCAGCAGCGCGGGCCCCCCGGGGGGGGGGGAAGATACGCAGTATTTC. Translation gives CASSAGPPGGGEDTQYF. The full variable domain, completed using reference TRBV7-3 and TRBJ2-3, is GAGVSQTPSNKVTEKGKYVELRCDPISGHTALYWYRQSLGQGPEFLIYFQGTGAADDSGLPNDRFFAVRPEGSVSTLKIQRTERGDSAVYLCASSAGPPGGGEDTQYFGPGTRLTVL.

The chain recombines TRBV7-6 with TRBJ2-2, with D perhaps given as TRBD1 or TRBD2 (5 bases each). Per the germline V gene, CDR1 is SGHVS and CDR2 is FNYEAQ. This CDR3 is 13 amino acids long. Trimming cost V 2 bases and J 13 bases, with 14 bases left between them. This chain's CDR3 is CASSLSGTGALFF. The CDR3 DNA is TGTGCCAGCAGCTTAAGCGGAACAGGTGCGCTGTTTTTT.

This clonotype has ten or more counts. The chain uses TRBV7-8 and TRBJ2-1; 16 bases line up with TRBD2. The V gene's germline CDR1 is SGHVS and CDR2 FQNEAQ. This CDR3 has 18 amino acids. The trim removed 2 bases at V and 10 bases at J, leaving 11 bases unmatched. This CDR3 reads CASSLRAGLAGGSYEQFF. CDR3 coding DNA: TGTGCCAGCAGCTTACGGGCGGGACTAGCGGGGGGGTCCTACGAGCAGTTCTTC.

This chain links TRBV5-4 with TRBJ1-2, with 8 bases aligning to TRBD1. CDR1 is SGHNT, CDR2 YYREEE, per germline (reference sequence). This CDR3 has 13 amino acids. The ends lost 5 bases at V and 3 bases at J; junction bases unmatched: 3. The CDR3 DNA follows: TGTGCCAGCAGTTCACAGGGGGACTATGGCTACACCTTC. The encoded protein is CASSSQGDYGYTF.

This clonotype was seen ten or more times. V and J are TRBV12-3 or TRBV12-4 and TRBJ2-1, with TRBD1 identical over 7 bases. The CDR3 is made up of 14 amino acids. V shed 3 bases, J shed 5 bases, and the junction held 4 bases outside the gene matches. The CDR3 region is CASSFRDRDNEQFF. Here the CDR3 DNA reads TGTGCCAGCAGTTTTCGGGACAGAGACAATGAGCAGTTCTTC.

This clonotype has a handful of counts. Because the CDR3's place on the DNA is in doubt, the DNA is left out and the CDR3 is given as listed by TCRdb. The chain recombines TRBV19 with TRBJ2-5; the table's TRBD1 call for D was not verified on the DNA. A total of 16 residues make up the CDR3, ends included. Germline assignment: CDR1 LNHDA and CDR2 SQIVND (reference sequence). The CDR3 protein is CASSISHQGFLETQYF.

This clonotype was seen only a few times. The CDR3 sequence is CASSLRVHRKVPGELFF. For the CDR3, the DNA is TGCGCCAGCAGCTTGCGGGTACACAGAAAGGTCCCCGGGGAGCTGTTTTTT. J is TRBJ2-2 and V is TRBV5-1; D unresolved. V lost 1 base and J lost 6, with 19 bases in between. Germline loops: CDR1 SGHRS, CDR2 YFSETQ. This CDR3 spans 17 amino acids.

This clonotype has ten or more counts. The chain links TRBV7-2 to TRBJ2-5; 13 bases map to TRBD2. This CDR3 is built from 15 residues. Germline V gene lookup returns CDR1 SGHTA and CDR2 FQGNSA. V lost 1 base, J lost 11 bases, and 7 bases stayed unmatched. The CDR3 DNA sequence: TGTGCCAGCAGCTTAGAGGGACTAGCGGGACATGAGCAGTACTTC. Translating it yields CASSLEGLAGHEQYF. The complete variable domain, with remaining parts taken from reference TRBV7-2 and TRBJ2-5, reads GAGVSQSPSNKVTEKGKDVELRCDPISGHTALYWYRQSLGQGLEFLIYFQGNSAPDKSGLPSDRFSAERTGGSVSTLTIQRTQQEDSAVYLCASSLEGLAGHEQYFGPGTRLLVL.

J is TRBJ2-3 and V is TRBV7-8; possibly TRBD1 for D (6 bases). Germline V gene sequence: CDR1 SGHVS, CDR2 FQNEAQ. Trimming removed 3 bases at V and 2 bases at J, with 9 bases between. There are 14 residues in the CDR3. The CDR3 region is CASSLDRFTDTQYF. CDR3 sequence (DNA): TGTGCCAGCAGCTTGGACAGATTCACAGATACGCAGTATTTT.

In regard to this clonotype: The junction differs from germline at one of its ends, possibly a read error. This chain uses TRBV7-6 with TRBJ2-3, with 8 bases that match TRBD2. This CDR3 contains 14 residues. CDR1 SGHVS and CDR2 FNYEAQ come from the germline V gene. The CDR3 region has the DNA TGCGGCAGCAGGTCGGGGGGGGTCACAGATACTCAGTACTTT. Protein product: CGSRSGGVTDTQYF. The full variable domain, its missing parts supplied by reference TRBV7-6 and TRBJ2-3, is GAGVSQSPRYKVTKRGQDVALRCDPISGHVSLYWYRQALGQGPEFLTYFNYEAQQDKSGLPNDRFSAERPEGSISTLTIQRTEQRDSAMYRCGSRSGGVTDTQYFGPGTRLTVL.